This T cell receptor beta chain was observed in a study of cytomegalovirus exposure and HLA in healthy donors. CDR1 SGHRS and CDR2 YFSETQ come from the germline V gene. This CDR3 has 13 amino acids. V was cut by 4 bases and J by 5 bases, with 12 bases left in between. Note on this clone: Its specificity is not known.

Notes on the study in general: Reports indicated that the classifier achieved high specificity and sensitivity in diagnosing cytomegalovirus status.

Researchers ran the PCR with 60 Vbeta and 13 Jbeta primers. TCRdb's copy holds only in-frame clones and misses some; the assay was immunoSEQ multiplex PCR. The table shows roughly 120,000 clones, with 80% to 85% occurring only once. The chain recombines TRBV5-1 with TRBJ1-2; D not resolved. The sample was PBMCs. The TCR comes from a woman in her 30s in good health and CMV-seronegative. In nucleotides, the CDR3 is TGCGCCAGCAGCCCAGACACCTTATATGGCTACACCTTC. Its protein product is CASSPDTLYGYTF.